These 11 T cell receptor beta chains were sequenced from one sample in a study of cytomegalovirus exposure and HLA in healthy donors. The PCR was carried out with 60 Vbeta primers and 13 Jbeta primers. The data were produced by immunoSEQ multiplex PCR, yet TCRdb's version contains in-frame clones alone and is incomplete. Found here are just over 150,000 clones, roughly 85% of them singletons; the top ten hold more than 2%. The sequenced sample consisted of PBMCs. These receptors were taken from a man younger than 30 in good health and CMV-seropositive.

V and J are TRBV18 and TRBJ2-2, with D maybe TRBD1 (6 bases). The germline gives CDR1 KGHSH, CDR2 LQKENI. Trimming shortened V by 3 bases and J by 2 bases, and 13 bases separated the two germline ends. CDR3 length: 16 residues. This CDR3 is CASSPLSGVNTGELFF. CDR3 in DNA: TGTGCCAGCTCACCCCTTTCAGGGGTCAACACCGGGGAGCTGTTTTTT.

Regarding this clone: One end of the junction does not line up with germline, which may come from a read error. This chain joins TRBV6-1 and TRBJ2-6, with D possibly matching TRBD1 (5 bases). The CDR3 totals 17 residues. Germline CDR1 reads MNHNS; CDR2 reads SASEGT. CDR3 sequence: CASSETGRRSGANGLTF. CDR3 DNA sequence: TGTGCCAGCAGTGAAACCGGACGGCGCTCTGGGGCCAACGGCCTGACTTTC.

The rearrangement joins TRBV11-2 to TRBJ1-3; the D is unclear. Trimming left V 5 bases short and J 4 bases short, with 9 bases between. CDR1 is SGHAT, CDR2 FQNNGV, per germline. There are 13 residues in the CDR3. In DNA form, the CDR3 reads TGTGCCAGCAGCCCCGACTGGGGAAACACCATATATTTT. Protein: CASSPDWGNTIYF.

The chain has TRBV6-5 and TRBJ2-2; 11 bases fit TRBD1. Germline CDR1 MNHEY, CDR2 SVGAGI. This CDR3 spans 15 amino acids. V was clipped by 0 bases and J by 6 bases; unmatched bases: 0. The CDR3 spells CASSYSGQGAGELFF. The DNA for the CDR3 is TGTGCCAGCAGTTACTCGGGACAGGGGGCCGGGGAGCTGTTTTTT.

The CDR3 here is CASSRDRPTSGNTIYF. CDR3 DNA: TGTGCCAGTAGTCGGGACAGGCCCACATCTGGAAACACCATATATTTT. This sequence joins TRBV19 and TRBJ1-3, with 8 bases lining up with TRBD1. The trim removed 5 bases at V and 1 base at J, leaving 7 bases unmatched. The CDR3 consists of 16 residues. CDR1 LNHDA and CDR2 SQIVND come from the germline V gene (reference sequence).

The V gene is TRBV7-8, the J gene TRBJ2-5, with 7 bases lining up with TRBD2. The CDR3 has 15 residues. The ends lost 1 base at V and 3 bases at J; junction bases unmatched: 5. In germline, CDR1 is SGHVS, CDR2 FQNEAQ. The CDR3 sequence is CASSLDPGGEETQYF. The CDR3 nucleotides read TGTGCCAGCAGCTTAGACCCGGGGGGAGAAGAGACCCAGTACTTC.

This sequence joins TRBV5-6 and TRBJ1-2, with 11 nucleotides matching TRBD1. The CDR3 runs 14 residues. Germline CDR1 SGHDT, CDR2 YYEEEE. With V trimmed by 2 bases and J by 4 bases, 1 base remained unmatched. The CDR3 protein is CASSLGTGGYGYTF. CDR3 in DNA: TGTGCCAGCAGCTTAGGGACAGGGGGCTATGGCTACACCTTC.

The gene calls are TRBV2 and TRBJ1-2; D may be TRBD1 (6 bases). The V end lost 2 bases, the J end lost 8 bases, and 12 bases lay between the germline ends. The CDR3 covers 13 residues. The V gene's germline CDR1 is SNHLY and CDR2 FYNNEI. The CDR3 loop reads CASSESTGKGYTF. CDR3 DNA sequence: TGTGCCAGCAGTGAATCGACAGGAAAAGGCTACACCTTC.

This clone was seen only a few times. V is TRBV5-1 and J is TRBJ1-2; D gene uncertain. CDR1 and CDR2 from the germline V gene are SGHRS and YFSETQ. This CDR3 spans 14 amino acids. The V gene lost 0 bases and the J gene lost 3 bases, with 9 bases spanning the gap. The CDR3 protein is CASSLALADYGYTF. In DNA, the CDR3 is TGCGCCAGCAGCTTGGCCTTGGCAGACTATGGCTACACCTTC.

A few counts support this clone. The CDR3 nucleotides read TGTGCCAGCAGCTTAGATCGAGCGGGGGGTACCTACGAGCAGTACTTC. Its protein product is CASSLDRAGGTYEQYF. This chain connects TRBV11-2 to TRBJ2-7; 9 nucleotides align to TRBD2. After removal of 0 bases from V and 2 bases from J, the junction contained 5 bases not matched to a gene. This CDR3 has 16 amino acids. Germline CDR1 reads SGHAT; CDR2 reads FQNNGV.

V usage is TRBV27 and J usage is TRBJ1-2; 8 nucleotides line up with TRBD1. From germline, CDR1 is MNHEY and CDR2 SMNVEV (reference sequence). V shed 6 bases and J 6 bases; nucleotides not matched to a gene: 12. The CDR3 spans 15 residues. CDR3 coding DNA: TGTGCCAGCAGCTCCTCACCCTTGACAGGGGATGGCTACACCTTC. It specifies CASSSSPLTGDGYTF.